Described below is a single T cell receptor beta chain sequence and its context. The antigen is undetermined. V dropped 7 bases and J dropped 8 bases, with 20 bases sitting between them. Germline assignment: CDR1 MDHEN and CDR2 SYDVKM. This CDR3 comprises 14 residues. Transcripts of RNA were the source for amplifying TCR beta CDR3 regions. RT-PCR was first run with HTBI primers, then multiplex PCR in a second round. TCRdb fed the multiplex PCR reads into MiXCR, producing one record per CDR3 protein. This table has over a million distinct CDR3 sequences, about 40% appearing once. This entry belongs to a study of Graves' ophthalmopathy and Graves' hyperthyroidism. Study-level findings and limits: Using a 13-signature model, the authors split ophthalmopathy from stable hyperthyroidism, with about 90% sensitivity and around 84% specificity. Blood contained most expanded thyroid clonotypes exceeding 0.001 frequency.

The chain recombines TRBV28 with TRBJ1-1, with a tentative D call TRBD1 (6 bases). The receptor's source is an adult man with Graves' hyperthyroidism. Sequenced: peripheral blood or thyroid tissue (not recorded which). Written as DNA, the CDR3 is TGTGCCAGCAACGGGGGGCCCCTAGTCCCCGAAGCTTTCTTT. It translates to CASNGGPLVPEAFF.